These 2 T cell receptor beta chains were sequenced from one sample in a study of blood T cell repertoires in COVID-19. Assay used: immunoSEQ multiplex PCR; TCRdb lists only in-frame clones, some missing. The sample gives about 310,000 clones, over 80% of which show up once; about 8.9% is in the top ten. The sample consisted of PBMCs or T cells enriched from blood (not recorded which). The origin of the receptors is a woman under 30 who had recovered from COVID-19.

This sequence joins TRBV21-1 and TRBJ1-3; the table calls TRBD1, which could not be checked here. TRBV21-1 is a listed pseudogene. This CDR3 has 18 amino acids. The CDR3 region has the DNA TGTGCCAGCAGCAAAAACAGGGGGCTCTCTCTCTCTGGAAACACCATATATTTT. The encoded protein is CASSKNRGLSLSGNTIYF.

CDR3 sequence: CASKRLAGASSYEQYF. CDR3 bases: TGTGCCAGCAAACGACTAGCGGGGGCGAGCTCCTACGAGCAGTACTTC. The chain is built from TRBV2 and TRBJ2-7, with TRBD2 matching 12 bases. The CDR3 spans 16 residues. Losses at the gene ends were 7 bases for V and 0 bases for J; bases not matched to a gene: 7. Germline V gene data show CDR1 as SNHLY and CDR2 as FYNNEI. Variable domain in full (rest from reference TRBV2 and TRBJ2-7): EPEVTQTPSHQVTQMGQEVILRCVPISNHLYFYWYRQILGQKVEFLVSFYNNEISEKSEIFDDQFSVERPDGSNFTLKIRSTKLEDSAMYFCASKRLAGASSYEQYFGPGTRLTVT.